This is a list of T cell receptor beta chains from one sample in a study of blood T cell repertoires in COVID-19. Sequencing used immunoSEQ multiplex PCR; TCRdb keeps in-frame clones, though not all of them. The table shows 150,000 to 170,000 clones, with about 85% occurring only once. The sequencing input was peripheral blood. The receptors were sampled from a woman aged 60-75 years with COVID-19, enrolled during active disease. Both conserved end residues are part of each CDR3. Each record gives: CDR3 protein, J gene, V gene.

cdr3_aa: CASSSSGRGPYEQYF; j_call: TRBJ2-7; v_call: TRBV7-3
cdr3_aa: CASSLVTSGSSTDTQYF; j_call: TRBJ2-3; v_call: TRBV5-1
cdr3_aa: CASSLVVSGKSSYEQYF; j_call: TRBJ2-7; v_call: TRBV7-6
cdr3_aa: CASSRSSGIFGEQFF; j_call: TRBJ2-1; v_call: TRBV3-1/TRBV3-2
cdr3_aa: CASSIGGPGSTDTQYF; j_call: TRBJ2-3; v_call: TRBV19
cdr3_aa: CASSQDRDETQYF; j_call: TRBJ2-5; v_call: TRBV6-5
cdr3_aa: CASSQTTSYTGELFF; j_call: TRBJ2-2; v_call: TRBV18
cdr3_aa: CASSSRPGLAATDTQYF; j_call: TRBJ2-3; v_call: TRBV7-2
cdr3_aa: CASSPHKQGAGTEAFF; j_call: TRBJ1-1; v_call: TRBV18
cdr3_aa: CASSITGTSDEQFF; j_call: TRBJ2-1; v_call: TRBV19
cdr3_aa: CASSPQGTEAFF; j_call: TRBJ1-1; v_call: TRBV9
cdr3_aa: CASSLDQGEYEQYF; j_call: TRBJ2-7; v_call: TRBV5-4
cdr3_aa: CASTNTGFLNTEAFF; j_call: TRBJ1-1; v_call: TRBV19
cdr3_aa: CASSPDRDNQPQHF; j_call: TRBJ1-5; v_call: TRBV5-1
cdr3_aa: CASSPRQGITSNQPQHF; j_call: TRBJ1-5; v_call: TRBV19
cdr3_aa: CAWSNPRDSHTEAFF; j_call: TRBJ1-1; v_call: TRBV30
cdr3_aa: CASSAQPGTGSYNEQFF; j_call: TRBJ2-1; v_call: TRBV2
cdr3_aa: CASSVVAGYGEQYF; j_call: TRBJ2-7; v_call: TRBV9
cdr3_aa: CASSIEQRGWRQPQHF; j_call: TRBJ1-5; v_call: TRBV19
cdr3_aa: CASVDNRGWGTGELFF; j_call: TRBJ2-2; v_call: TRBV25-1
cdr3_aa: CASSRGTPNEKLFF; j_call: TRBJ1-4; v_call: TRBV7-3
cdr3_aa: CASSETGYQPQHF; j_call: TRBJ1-5; v_call: TRBV9
cdr3_aa: CASSLPGTARNEQYF; j_call: TRBJ2-7; v_call: TRBV7-9
cdr3_aa: CASSVAGRRTDTQYF; j_call: TRBJ2-3; v_call: TRBV2
cdr3_aa: CASITSGGVNTEAFF; j_call: TRBJ1-1; v_call: TRBV6-5
cdr3_aa: CASSFSGGFTDTQYF; j_call: TRBJ2-3; v_call: TRBV11-2
cdr3_aa: CATSRLTGGAETQYF; j_call: TRBJ2-5; v_call: TRBV15
cdr3_aa: CASSLTRGSAAPSREQYF; j_call: TRBJ2-7; v_call: TRBV3-1/TRBV3-2
cdr3_aa: CATSPGDRGYNEQFF; j_call: TRBJ2-1; v_call: TRBV15
cdr3_aa: CASSSDSLYGYTF; j_call: TRBJ1-2; v_call: TRBV5-4
cdr3_aa: CASRPTGGRSNYGYTF; j_call: TRBJ1-2; v_call: TRBV5-4